The 21 T cell receptor beta chains below all came from one sample that was sequenced in a study of blood T cell repertoires in COVID-19. Clones were sequenced by immunoSEQ multiplex PCR, and TCRdb holds only the in-frame ones, with some missing. This table has around 140,000 clones, 87% appearing once. Input material: peripheral blood. The receptors stem from a woman between 50 and 59 years old with acute or convalescent COVID-19.

The V and J genes are TRBV6-5 and TRBJ2-1; TRBD1 might be the D (5 bases). Germline V CDR1 and CDR2: MNHEY, SVGAGI. The CDR3 runs 15 residues. Between the trimmed V and J ends, which lost 6 bases and 0 bases, there was a span of 12 bases. The CDR3 DNA follows: TGTGCCAGCAGCCGAGACAGCAGCTCCTACAATGAGCAGTTCTTC. This codes for CASSRDSSSYNEQFF.

The chain is built from TRBV7-9 and TRBJ1-5, with D perhaps matching TRBD1 (5 bases). In germline, CDR1 is SEHNR, CDR2 FQNEAQ (reference sequence). Deletions cut 1 base from V and 6 bases from J, with 10 bases between. There are 14 residues in the CDR3. CDR3 sequence reads: CASSLEITGQPQHF. CDR3 DNA: TGTGCCAGCAGCTTAGAAATAACAGGTCAGCCCCAGCATTTT.

The V gene is TRBV28, the J gene TRBJ2-1; 10 positions agree with TRBD2. Germline values: CDR1 MDHEN, CDR2 SYDVKM. The trim removed 6 bases at V and 3 bases at J, leaving 14 bases unmatched. The CDR3 sequence is 18 residues long. CDR3 in DNA: TGTGCCAGCAGCCGCTCCCCCCTACCTAGCGGGGGCTACAATGAGCAGTTCTTC. Encoded protein: CASSRSPLPSGGYNEQFF.

The chain joins TRBV6-1 to TRBJ2-7; D uncertain. Germline CDR1 is MNHNS and CDR2 is SASEGT. V was pared by 0 bases and J by 0 bases, with 9 bases between. The CDR3 loop spans 15 amino acids. The CDR3 sequence is CASSEAGWSSYEQYF. As DNA, the CDR3 is TGTGCCAGCAGTGAAGCCGGGTGGAGCTCCTACGAGCAGTACTTC.

This clone has more than one count but fewer than ten. This chain joins TRBV5-4 and TRBJ1-2, with D unresolved. V was pared by 0 bases and J by 8 bases, with 11 bases between. CDR1 SGHNT and CDR2 YYREEE come from the germline V gene (reference sequence). The CDR3 totals 13 residues. CDR3 amino acids: CASSLAGRGGYTF. The CDR3 DNA sequence: TGTGCCAGCAGCTTGGCCGGGCGCGGGGGCTACACCTTC.

V is TRBV29-1 and J is TRBJ2-1, with TRBD1 identical over 10 bases. Trimming took 0 bases from V and 5 from J; bases not matched to a gene: 4. Germline assignment: CDR1 SQVTM and CDR2 ANQGSEA. The CDR3 is made up of 15 amino acids. The CDR3 spells CSVEDRQGADNEQFF. The CDR3 DNA reads as TGCAGCGTTGAAGATCGACAGGGGGCCGACAATGAGCAGTTCTTC.

This clone was seen a handful of times. The chain uses TRBV18 and TRBJ1-2; 9 bases agree with TRBD1. The CDR3 loop spans 13 amino acids. The germline gives CDR1 KGHSH, CDR2 LQKENI. Trimming removed 0 bases from V and 7 bases from J; junction bases left unmatched: 0. The CDR3 region is CASSPPTGGGYTF. The CDR3 DNA reads as TGTGCCAGCTCACCACCGACAGGGGGTGGCTACACCTTC.

V usage is TRBV12-3 or TRBV12-4 and J usage is TRBJ1-1; D unresolved. The V and J ends lost 7 bases and 4 bases respectively, with 10 bases between them. The CDR3 length is 12 residues. CDR3 coding DNA: TGTGCCAGCACTCCGAGCGGCACTGAAGCTTTCTTT. It specifies CASTPSGTEAFF.

This clone has a handful of counts. J is TRBJ2-1 and V is TRBV5-1; 10 positions agree with TRBD2. Losses at the gene ends were 4 bases for V and 0 bases for J; bases not matched to a gene: 10. The CDR3 runs to 18 residues. Per germline, CDR1 SGHRS and CDR2 YFSETQ. The CDR3 loop is CASSPEGAGGSSYNEQFF. The CDR3 nucleotides are TGCGCCAGCAGCCCCGAAGGAGCGGGAGGGAGCTCCTACAATGAGCAGTTCTTC.

The rearrangement links TRBV5-1 to TRBJ1-2, with 8 bases identical to TRBD1. The CDR3 is 15 amino acids. V dropped 4 bases and J dropped 2; count of bases not matched to a gene: 7. Germline V gene lookup returns CDR1 SGHRS and CDR2 YFSETQ. In DNA form, the CDR3 reads TGCGCCAGCAGCCCGGGACAGGCCCTCAACTATGGCTACACCTTC. Translated, it gives CASSPGQALNYGYTF. The full variable domain, completed using reference TRBV5-1 and TRBJ1-2, is KAGVTQTPRYLIKTRGQQVTLSCSPISGHRSVSWYQQTPGQGLQFLFEYFSETQRNKGNFPGRFSGRQFSNSRSEMNVSTLELGDSALYLCASSPGQALNYGYTFGSGTRLTVV.

This CDR3 reads CASSQDLLRSGNTIYF. The CDR3 nucleotides read TGTGCCAGCAGCCAAGACCTCCTCCGCTCTGGAAACACCATATATTTT. This chain connects TRBV14 to TRBJ1-3, with D unclear. This CDR3 spans 16 amino acids. Germline V gene lookup returns CDR1 SGHDN and CDR2 FVKESK. The V and J ends lost 0 bases and 0 bases respectively, with 9 bases between them.

The chain combines TRBV2 with TRBJ2-7; 9 positions agree with TRBD2. Germline V CDR1 and CDR2: SNHLY, FYNNEI. Trimming took 3 bases from V and 0 from J; bases not matched to a gene: 6. CDR3 size: 16 residues. As DNA, the CDR3 is TGTGCCAGCAGTGATGAACTAGCGGGCTACTCCTACGAGCAGTACTTC. Translating gives CASSDELAGYSYEQYF.

The chain combines TRBV11-3 with TRBJ2-1; D unclear. Per germline, CDR1 SGHNT and CDR2 YENEEA. Trimming removed 1 base at V and 7 bases at J, with 11 bases between. The CDR3 has 14 residues. The CDR3 nucleotides read TGTGCCAGCAGCTTAGGCCCAGCGTTGAATGAGCAGTTCTTC. Residues: CASSLGPALNEQFF.

This clone was detected only a few times. V gene TRBV29-1 combines with J gene TRBJ1-1; D is ambiguous. The germline V gene encodes CDR1 SQVTM and CDR2 ANQGSEA. Between the trimmed V and J ends, which lost 0 bases and 1 base, there was a span of 6 bases. The CDR3 is 13 residues long. The CDR3 loop is CSVEDRGNTEAFF. CDR3 bases: TGCAGCGTTGAAGATCGAGGGAACACTGAAGCTTTCTTT.

This chain connects TRBV5-4 to TRBJ2-7; 9 bases align to TRBD2. The V gene end was trimmed by 4 bases and the J gene end by 5 bases; junction bases not matched to a gene: 16. This CDR3 has 17 residues. CDR1 and CDR2 from the germline V gene are SGHNT and YYREEE (reference sequence). The CDR3 region has the DNA TGTGCCAGCAGCCGGAAGTCCCAAAGAACTAGCGGGCACGAGCAGTACTTC. Its protein product is CASSRKSQRTSGHEQYF.

CDR3 amino acids: CASSVKGLAVNEQFF. CDR3 coding DNA: TGTGCCAGCAGCGTAAAGGGACTAGCTGTCAATGAGCAGTTCTTC. The chain couples TRBV9 to TRBJ2-1, with 9 nucleotides matching TRBD2. V shed 1 base, J shed 6 bases, and the junction held 5 bases outside the gene matches. This CDR3 is built from 15 residues. Germline V gives CDR1 SGDLS, CDR2 YYNGEE.

The CDR3: CASSLGGTVYEQYF. Here the CDR3 DNA reads TGTGCCAGCAGCTTAGGGGGCACAGTCTACGAGCAGTACTTC. The rearrangement links TRBV7-6 to TRBJ2-7, with D maybe TRBD1 (5 bases). The CDR3 runs to 14 residues. V was cut by 1 base and J by 3 bases, with 10 bases left in between. Per germline, CDR1 SGHVS and CDR2 FNYEAQ.

V is TRBV30 and J is TRBJ2-7, with 8 bases lining up with TRBD1. J gave up 2 bases and V 8 bases, and 2 bases lay outside the gene matches. The CDR3 sequence is 11 residues long. Germline V CDR1 and CDR2: GTSNPN, SVGIG (reference sequence). The DNA for the CDR3 is TGTGCCACGGGACAGGCCTACGAGCAGTACTTC. This gives the protein CATGQAYEQYF.

The chain has TRBV11-2 and TRBJ1-6; no clear D. Germline loops: CDR1 SGHAT, CDR2 FQNNGV. The CDR3 runs to 12 residues. V gave up 2 bases and J gave up 9 bases, with 5 bases separating them. CDR3 bases: TGTGCCAGCAGCTTAAACATTTCACCCCTCCACTTT. It yields the protein CASSLNISPLHF.

The chain uses TRBV30 and TRBJ2-1; 9 bases map to TRBD2. V lost 3 bases, J lost 4 bases, and 7 bases stayed unmatched. Per the germline V gene, CDR1 is GTSNPN and CDR2 is SVGIG (reference sequence). The CDR3 consists of 15 residues. The CDR3 DNA sequence: TGTGCCTGGAGGCCGGGACTAGCTCAATACAATGAGCAGTTCTTC. This gives the protein CAWRPGLAQYNEQFF.

The chain employs TRBV2 and TRBJ1-5, with 7 positions matching TRBD1. CDR1 SNHLY and CDR2 FYNNEI come from the germline V gene. The CDR3 covers 14 residues. V dropped 4 bases and J dropped 6; count of bases not matched to a gene: 6. For the CDR3, the DNA is TGTGCCAGCAGTGGGGAAGGGGGCTCTCAGCCCCAGCATTTT. The encoded protein is CASSGEGGSQPQHF.